This TCR beta chain was sequenced for a study of T cells in localized non-small cell lung cancer. Only in-frame clones appear in the TCRdb table, and some are missing; sequencing was by immunoSEQ multiplex PCR. The sample records roughly 15,000 clones, 85% to 90% being singletons. Overall study findings and caveats: Adjacent lung held a median roughly 54 of the top 100 tumor clones. Uninvolved adjacent lung had higher T cell clonality than tumor and all other tissues.

Notes on this clone: Its antigen remains unknown.

This TCR was recovered from a woman aged 40-75 years with stage III lung adenocarcinoma. Sequencing used peripheral blood mononuclear cells, obtained before any cancer treatment.

The CDR3 bases are TGTGCCAGCAGCCCTCCGTCGAGGAGTGAAAAACTGTTTTTT. It is translated as CASSPPSRSEKLFF. J is TRBJ1-4 and V is TRBV5-6; D is unclear. Looked up from germline, CDR1 is SGHDT and CDR2 is YYEEEE. Trimming shortened V by 4 bases and J by 7 bases, and 14 bases separated the two germline ends. CDR3 length equals 14 residues.